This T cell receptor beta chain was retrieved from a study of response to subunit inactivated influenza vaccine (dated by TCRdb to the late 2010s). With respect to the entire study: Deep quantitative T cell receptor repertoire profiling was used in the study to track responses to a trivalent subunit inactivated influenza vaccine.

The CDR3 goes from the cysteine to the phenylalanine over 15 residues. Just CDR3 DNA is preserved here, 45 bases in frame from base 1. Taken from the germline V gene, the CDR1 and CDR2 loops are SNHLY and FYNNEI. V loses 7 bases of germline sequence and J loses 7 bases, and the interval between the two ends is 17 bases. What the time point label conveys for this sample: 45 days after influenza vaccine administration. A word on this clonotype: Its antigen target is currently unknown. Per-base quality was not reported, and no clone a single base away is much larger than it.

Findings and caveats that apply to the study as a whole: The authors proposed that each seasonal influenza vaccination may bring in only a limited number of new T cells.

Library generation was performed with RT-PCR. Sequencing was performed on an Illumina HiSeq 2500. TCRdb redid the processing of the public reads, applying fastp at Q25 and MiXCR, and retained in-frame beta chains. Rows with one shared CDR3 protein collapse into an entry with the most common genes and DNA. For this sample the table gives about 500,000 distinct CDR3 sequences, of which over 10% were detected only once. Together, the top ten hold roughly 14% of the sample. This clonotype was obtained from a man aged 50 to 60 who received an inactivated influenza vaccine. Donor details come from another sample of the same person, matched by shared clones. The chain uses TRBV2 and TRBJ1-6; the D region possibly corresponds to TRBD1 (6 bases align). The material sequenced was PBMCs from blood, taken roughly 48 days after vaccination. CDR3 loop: CASIDPGQLNSPLHF. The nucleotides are TGTGCCAGCATCGACCCCGGACAGCTGAATTCACCCCTCCACTTT.